This T cell receptor (beta chain) was captured by sequencing in a study of blood T cell repertoires in COVID-19. As for the study in general: The cDNA or gDNA used as material had been derived from T cells, B-cell-depleted T cells, or PBMCs.

Assay: immunoSEQ multiplex PCR; the TCRdb copy retains only in-frame clones and omits some. The sample has some 270,000 clones, around 82% seen once. The CDR3 sequence is 15 residues long. Germline assignment: CDR1 LGHDT and CDR2 YNNKEL (reference sequence). The ends lost 4 bases at V and 3 bases at J; junction bases unmatched: 5. V gene TRBV3-1 (or the pseudogene TRBV3-2) combines with J gene TRBJ1-1; 10 bases agree with TRBD1. This sequence was found in a human donor with COVID-19, enrolled during active disease. The donor label of this sample is uncertain. The sample taken for sequencing was peripheral blood. Written as DNA, the CDR3 is TGTGCCAGCAGCCCCCGGGACAGGGGTGACACTGAAGCTTTCTTT. Translation: CASSPRDRGDTEAFF.